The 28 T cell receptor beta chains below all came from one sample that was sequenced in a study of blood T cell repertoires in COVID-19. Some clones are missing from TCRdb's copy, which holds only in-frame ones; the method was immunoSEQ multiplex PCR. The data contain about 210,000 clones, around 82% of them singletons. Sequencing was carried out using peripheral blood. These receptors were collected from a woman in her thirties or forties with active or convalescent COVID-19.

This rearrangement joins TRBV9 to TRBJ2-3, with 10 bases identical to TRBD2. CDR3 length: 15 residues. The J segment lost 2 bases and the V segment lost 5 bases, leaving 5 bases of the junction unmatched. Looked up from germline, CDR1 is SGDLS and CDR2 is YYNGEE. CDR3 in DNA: TGTGCCAGCAGGGCCGGGACTAGCGCCACAGATACGCAGTATTTT. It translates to CASRAGTSATDTQYF.

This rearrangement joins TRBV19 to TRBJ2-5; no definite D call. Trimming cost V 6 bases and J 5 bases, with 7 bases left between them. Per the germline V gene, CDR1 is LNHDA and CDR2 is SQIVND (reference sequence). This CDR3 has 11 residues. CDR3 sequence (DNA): TGTGCCAGTAGCGGTTCGGAGACCCAGTACTTC. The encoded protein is CASSGSETQYF.

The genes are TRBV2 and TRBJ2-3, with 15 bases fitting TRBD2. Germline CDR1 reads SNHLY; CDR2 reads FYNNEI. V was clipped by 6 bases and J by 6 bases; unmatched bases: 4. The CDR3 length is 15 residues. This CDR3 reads CASSLGLAGGDTQYF. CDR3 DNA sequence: TGTGCCAGCAGCCTAGGACTAGCGGGGGGGGATACGCAGTATTTT.

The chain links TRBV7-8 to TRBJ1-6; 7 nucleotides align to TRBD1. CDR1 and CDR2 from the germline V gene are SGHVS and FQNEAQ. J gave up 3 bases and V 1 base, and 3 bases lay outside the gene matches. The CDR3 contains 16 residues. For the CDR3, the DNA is TGTGCCAGCAGCTTAGAGAGACAGGGCTATAATTCACCCCTCCACTTT. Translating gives CASSLERQGYNSPLHF.

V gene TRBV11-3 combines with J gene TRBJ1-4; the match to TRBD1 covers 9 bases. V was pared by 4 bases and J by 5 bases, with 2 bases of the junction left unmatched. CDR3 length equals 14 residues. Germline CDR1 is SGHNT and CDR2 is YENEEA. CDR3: CASSWTGENEKLFF. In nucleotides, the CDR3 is TGTGCCAGCAGCTGGACAGGGGAGAATGAAAAACTGTTTTTT. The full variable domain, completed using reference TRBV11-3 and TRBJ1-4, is EAGVVQSPRYKIIEKKQPVAFWCNPISGHNTLYWYLQNLGQGPELLIRYENEEAVDDSQLPKDRFSAERLKGVDSTLKIQPAELGDSAVYLCASSWTGENEKLFFGSGTQLSVL.

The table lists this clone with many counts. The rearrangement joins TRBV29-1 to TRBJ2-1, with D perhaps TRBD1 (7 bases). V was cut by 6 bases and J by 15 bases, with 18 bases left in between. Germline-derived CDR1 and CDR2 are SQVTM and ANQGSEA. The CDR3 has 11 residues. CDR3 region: CSVWGDREAFF. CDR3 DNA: TGCAGCGTGTGGGGTGACAGGGAGGCGTTCTTC.

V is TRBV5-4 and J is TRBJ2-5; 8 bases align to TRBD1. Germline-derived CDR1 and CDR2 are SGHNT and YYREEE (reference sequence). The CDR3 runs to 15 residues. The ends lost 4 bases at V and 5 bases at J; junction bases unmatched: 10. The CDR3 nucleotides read TGTGCCAGCAGCCGTTCCGGACAGGGTGAGGAGACCCAGTACTTC. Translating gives CASSRSGQGEETQYF.

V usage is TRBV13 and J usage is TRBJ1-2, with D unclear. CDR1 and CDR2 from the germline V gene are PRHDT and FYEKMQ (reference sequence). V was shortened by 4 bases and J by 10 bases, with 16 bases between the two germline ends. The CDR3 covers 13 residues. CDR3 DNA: TGTGCCAGCAGCTATATGACTCAGAAGCTCTACACCTTC. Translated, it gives CASSYMTQKLYTF.

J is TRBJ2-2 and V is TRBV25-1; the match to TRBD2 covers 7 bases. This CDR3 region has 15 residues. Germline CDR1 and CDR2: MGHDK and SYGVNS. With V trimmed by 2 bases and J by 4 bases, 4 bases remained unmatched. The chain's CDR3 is CASSEGRGVTGELFF. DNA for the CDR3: TGTGCCAGCAGTGAAGGGAGGGGTGTCACCGGGGAGCTGTTTTTT.

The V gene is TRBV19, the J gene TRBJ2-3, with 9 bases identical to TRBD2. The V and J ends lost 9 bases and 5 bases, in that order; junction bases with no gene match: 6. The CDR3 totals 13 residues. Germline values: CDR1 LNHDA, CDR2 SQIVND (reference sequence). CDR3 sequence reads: CASRGGAGDTQYF. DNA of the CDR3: TGTGCCAGCCGCGGGGGGGCCGGAGATACGCAGTATTTT.

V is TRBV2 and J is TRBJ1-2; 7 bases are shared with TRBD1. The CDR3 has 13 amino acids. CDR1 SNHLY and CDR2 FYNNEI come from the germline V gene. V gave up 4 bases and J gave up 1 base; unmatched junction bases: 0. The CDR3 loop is CASSGDSNYGYTF. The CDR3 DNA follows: TGTGCCAGCAGTGGGGACAGTAACTATGGCTACACCTTC.

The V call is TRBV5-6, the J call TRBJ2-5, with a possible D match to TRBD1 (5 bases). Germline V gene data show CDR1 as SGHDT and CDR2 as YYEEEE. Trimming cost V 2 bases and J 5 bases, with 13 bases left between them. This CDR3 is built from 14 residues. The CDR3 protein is CASSFTQGRETQYF. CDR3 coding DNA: TGTGCCAGCAGCTTCACTCAGGGAAGGGAGACCCAGTACTTC.

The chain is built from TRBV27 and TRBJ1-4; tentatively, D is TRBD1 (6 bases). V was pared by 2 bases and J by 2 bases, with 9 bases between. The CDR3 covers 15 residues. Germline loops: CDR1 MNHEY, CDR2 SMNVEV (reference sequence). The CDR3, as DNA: TGTGCCAGCAGTTTAGGCCAGGGGACTAATGAAAAACTGTTTTTT. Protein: CASSLGQGTNEKLFF.

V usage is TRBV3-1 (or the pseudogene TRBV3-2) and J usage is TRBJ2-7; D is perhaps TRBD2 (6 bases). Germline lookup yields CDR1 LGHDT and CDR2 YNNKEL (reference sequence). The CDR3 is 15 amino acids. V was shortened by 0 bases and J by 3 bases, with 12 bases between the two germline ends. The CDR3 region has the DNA TGTGCCAGCAGCCAAGAGGCGGGAAGAGGCTACGAGCAGTACTTC. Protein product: CASSQEAGRGYEQYF.

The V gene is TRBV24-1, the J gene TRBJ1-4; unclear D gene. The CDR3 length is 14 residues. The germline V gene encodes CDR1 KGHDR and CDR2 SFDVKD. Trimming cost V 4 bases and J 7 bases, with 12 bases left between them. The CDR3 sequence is CATSDPARSEKLFF. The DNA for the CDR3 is TGTGCCACCAGTGACCCAGCAAGGAGTGAAAAACTGTTTTTT.

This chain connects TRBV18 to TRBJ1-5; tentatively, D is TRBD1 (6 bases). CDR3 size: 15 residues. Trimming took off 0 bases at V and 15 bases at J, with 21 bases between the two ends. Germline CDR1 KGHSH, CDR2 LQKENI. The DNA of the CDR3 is TGTGCCAGCTCACCACCGTACCAAATTCCGGGACACTGGCATTTT. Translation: CASSPPYQIPGHWHF.

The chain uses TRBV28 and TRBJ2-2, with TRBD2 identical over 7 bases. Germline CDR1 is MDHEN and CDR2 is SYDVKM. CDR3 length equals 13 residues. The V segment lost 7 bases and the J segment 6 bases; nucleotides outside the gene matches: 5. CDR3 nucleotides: TGTGCCAGCACGCCCGCGGGGGCCGGGGAGCTGTTTTTT. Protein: CASTPAGAGELFF.

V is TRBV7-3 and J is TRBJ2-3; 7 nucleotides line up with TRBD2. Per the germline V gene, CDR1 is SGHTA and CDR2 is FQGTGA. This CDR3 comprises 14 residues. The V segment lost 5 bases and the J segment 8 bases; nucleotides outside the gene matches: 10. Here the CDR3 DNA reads TGTGCCAGCAGCACTGGACTAGAGCTAGCTACGCAGTATTTT. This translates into CASSTGLELATQYF. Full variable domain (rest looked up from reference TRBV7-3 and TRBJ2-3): GAGVSQTPSNKVTEKGKYVELRCDPISGHTALYWYRQSLGQGPEFLIYFQGTGAADDSGLPNDRFFAVRPEGSVSTLKIQRTERGDSAVYLCASSTGLELATQYFGPGTRLTVL.

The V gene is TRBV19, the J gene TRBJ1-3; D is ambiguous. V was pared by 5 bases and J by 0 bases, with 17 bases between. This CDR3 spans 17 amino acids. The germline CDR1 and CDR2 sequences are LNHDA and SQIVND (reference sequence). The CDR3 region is CASSPGGGSSSGNTIYF. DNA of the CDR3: TGTGCCAGTAGTCCCGGCGGAGGATCGAGCTCTGGAAACACCATATATTTT.

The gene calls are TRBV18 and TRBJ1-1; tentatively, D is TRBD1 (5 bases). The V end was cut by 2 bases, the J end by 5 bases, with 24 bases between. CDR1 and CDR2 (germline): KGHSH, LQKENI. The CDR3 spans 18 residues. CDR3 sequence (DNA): TGTGCCAGCTCACCAGGGGCCAGGGTCGAACAGATGGGAACTGAAGCTTTCTTT. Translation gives CASSPGARVEQMGTEAFF.

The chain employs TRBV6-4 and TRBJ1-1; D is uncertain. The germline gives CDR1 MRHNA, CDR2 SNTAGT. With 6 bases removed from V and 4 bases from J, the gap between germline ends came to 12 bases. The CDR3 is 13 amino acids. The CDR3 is CASRETMGTEAFF. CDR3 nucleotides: TGTGCCAGCAGGGAAACTATGGGCACTGAAGCTTTCTTT.

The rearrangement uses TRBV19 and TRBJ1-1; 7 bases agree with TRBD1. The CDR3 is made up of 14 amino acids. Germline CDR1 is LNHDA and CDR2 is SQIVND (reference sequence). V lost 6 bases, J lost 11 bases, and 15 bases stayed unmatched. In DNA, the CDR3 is TGTGCCAGTAGCCCGATCCCGGGACAGCCTCTGGCTTTCTTT. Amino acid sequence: CASSPIPGQPLAFF.

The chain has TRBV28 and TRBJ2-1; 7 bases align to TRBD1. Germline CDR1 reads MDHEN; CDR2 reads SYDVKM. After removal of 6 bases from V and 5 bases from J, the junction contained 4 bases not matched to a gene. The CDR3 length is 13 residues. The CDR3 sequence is CASRQGSNNEQFF. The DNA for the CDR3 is TGTGCCAGCAGACAGGGGAGCAACAATGAGCAGTTCTTC.

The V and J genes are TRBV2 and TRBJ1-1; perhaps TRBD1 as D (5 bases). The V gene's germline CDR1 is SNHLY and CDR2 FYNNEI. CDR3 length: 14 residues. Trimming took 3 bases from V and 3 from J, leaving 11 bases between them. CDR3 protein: CASSDWQGYTEAFF. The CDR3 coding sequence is TGTGCCAGCAGTGATTGGCAGGGCTACACTGAAGCTTTCTTT.

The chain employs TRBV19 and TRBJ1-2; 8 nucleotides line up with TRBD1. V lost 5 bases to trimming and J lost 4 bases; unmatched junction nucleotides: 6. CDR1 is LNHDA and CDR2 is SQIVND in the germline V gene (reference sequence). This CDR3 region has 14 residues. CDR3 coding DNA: TGTGCCAGTAGTCCTGGACAGGGACCCTATGGCTACACCTTC. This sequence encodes CASSPGQGPYGYTF.

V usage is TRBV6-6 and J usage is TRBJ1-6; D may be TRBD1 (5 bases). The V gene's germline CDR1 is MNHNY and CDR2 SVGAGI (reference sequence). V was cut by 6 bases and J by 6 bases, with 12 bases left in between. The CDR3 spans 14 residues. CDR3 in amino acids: CASSPTGFNSPLHF. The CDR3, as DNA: TGTGCCAGCAGCCCAACAGGTTTTAATTCACCCCTCCACTTT.

CDR3 sequence (DNA): TGTGCCAGCAGCCCTCGGACTAGGGGAAACACAGATACGCAGTATTTT. This translates into CASSPRTRGNTDTQYF. This chain links TRBV9 with TRBJ2-3, with 7 bases fitting TRBD2. From germline, CDR1 is SGDLS and CDR2 YYNGEE. This CDR3 has 16 amino acids. With V trimmed by 4 bases and J by 2 bases, 10 bases remained unmatched.

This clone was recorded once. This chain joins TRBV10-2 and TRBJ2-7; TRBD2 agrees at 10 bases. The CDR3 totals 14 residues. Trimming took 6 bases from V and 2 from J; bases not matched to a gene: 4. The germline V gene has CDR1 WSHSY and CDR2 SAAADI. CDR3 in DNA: TGCGCCAGCAGCCCTAGCGGGGGCACCTACGAGCAGTACTTC. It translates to CASSPSGGTYEQYF.